This TCR beta chain was retrieved from a study of blood T cells in healthy people across ages. Study-level findings and limits: Since the PBMCs were unsorted, naive and antigen-experienced cells could not be conclusively compared.

CDR3 length: 15 amino acids. V was cut by 6 bases and J by 0 bases, with 15 bases left in between. Looked up from germline, CDR1 is MDHEN and CDR2 is SYDVKM. Peripheral blood was drawn, about 10 milliliters per donor. Per sample, a minimum of 6.5 million PBMCs were isolated. This clonotype was found many times. Its antigen is unknown. PCR was performed a second time for roughly 7 to 12 cycles using a sample-barcoded 5' primer and a J-beta primer mix. TCRdb called the 5' RACE reads again in MiXCR, with one record for every CDR3 protein. The sample lists roughly 700,000 distinct CDR3 sequences, 32% occurring once.

The sample was blood. The receptor comes from a woman older than 75 in good health. V usage is TRBV28 and J usage is TRBJ2-7, with D uncertain. The CDR3 DNA reads TGTGCCAGCAGCCGCGGACGTACAGACTCCTACGAGCAGTACTTC. Translation gives CASSRGRTDSYEQYF. Full variable domain (outside the CDR3, taken from reference TRBV28 and TRBJ2-7): DVKVTQSSRYLVKRTGEKVFLECVQDMDHENMFWYRQDPGLGLRLIYFSYDVKMKEKGDIPEGYSVSREKKERFSLILESASTNQTSMYLCASSRGRTDSYEQYFGPGTRLTVT.